This T cell receptor beta chain was observed in a study of a mutant IDH1 vaccine in newly diagnosed glioma. The CDR3 totals 14 residues. V lost 4 bases to trimming and J lost 0 bases, with 9 bases between them. Looked up from germline, CDR1 is SGHNT and CDR2 is YYREEE (reference sequence). The protocol was immunoSEQ multiplex PCR, while the TCRdb copy is restricted to in-frame clones and leaves out a portion. The repertoire consists of approximately 11,000 clones, with around 81% occurring once and the leading ten covering roughly 20%. Noted time point: week 47, end of study. In the vaccine, a single dose held 300 ug of the mutant IDH1 20-mer peptide, along with topical imiquimod. Details on this clone: Antigen specificity is unknown.

Specimen: PBMCs, collected from a glioma patient whose treatment included an IDH1 peptide vaccine. The J gene is TRBJ2-3, the V gene TRBV5-4; D is unresolved. This receptor was identified in a man aged 25 to 40 with glioma. CDR3 residues: CASSLERSTDTQYF. The CDR3 region has the DNA TGTGCCAGCAGCCTGGAAAGGAGCACAGATACGCAGTATTTT.